The present T cell receptor (beta chain) was sequenced within a study of T cells in Graves' hyperthyroidism and ophthalmopathy. Amplification targeted TCR beta CDR3 regions from RNA transcripts. The primer set for the first-round RT-PCR of the TCR CDR3 was HTBI. TCRdb recomputed calls from the multiplex PCR reads with MiXCR, one row per CDR3 protein. The sample shows 300,000 to 450,000 distinct CDR3 sequences, more than 12% of them seen only once. Each person with ophthalmopathy scored at least 3 on the Clinical Activity Score, reached NOSPECS grade 4 or higher, and had been ill under 3 months. Uncontrolled infection, other autoimmune disease, pregnancy or lactation disqualified patients from enrolment. Germline V gene sequence: CDR1 MNHEY, CDR2 SVGEGT. The CDR3 covers 16 residues. Unmatched junction bases numbered 11, after V lost 2 bases and J lost 8 bases.

The source material was blood. V gene TRBV6-2 or TRBV6-3 combines with J gene TRBJ2-1; 8 bases match TRBD1. This TCR derives from a woman aged 30 to 39 with Graves' ophthalmopathy. The CDR3 region has the DNA TGTGCCAGCAGTTACACCAGGACAGGGTTTCCGCATGAGCAGTTCTTC. Translated: CASSYTRTGFPHEQFF.